Listed below are T cell receptor beta chains from one sample, sequenced in a study of PD-1 blockade in classical Hodgkin lymphoma. This table comes from immunoSEQ multiplex PCR, and its TCRdb copy is limited to in-frame clones, with some not included. The repertoire holds 20,000 to 25,000 clones, 65% to 75% seen once, with about a fifth in the top ten. Sequencing used peripheral blood mononuclear cells (PBMCs), obtained at baseline. Every receptor here comes from a human donor with classical Hodgkin lymphoma. CDR3s include the opening cysteine and the closing phenylalanine or tryptophan. Each record gives: J gene, V gene, CDR3 protein.

>TRBJ2-3|TRBV4-2
CASSSGAGGADTQYF
>TRBJ2-3|TRBV30
CAWSAPRRTQYF
>TRBJ1-2|TRBV29-1
CSVGQGAGYTF
>TRBJ2-2|TRBV9
CASSVGVQPGTGNTGELFF
>TRBJ2-5|TRBV25-1
CASSDPLTLWETQYF
>TRBJ2-1|TRBV11-2
CASSPGTGEQFF
>TRBJ2-2|TRBV19
CAGSSGGGGELFF
>TRBJ2-7|TRBV11-2
CASSLTDYEQYF
>TRBJ2-7|TRBV7-2
CASSLSQGALEQYF
>TRBJ2-7|TRBV18
CASSPRRDAYEQYF
>TRBJ1-1|TRBV7-3
CASSLVQGTEAFF
>TRBJ2-1|TRBV2
CASSETRDNEQFF
>TRBJ2-7|TRBV4-3
CASSQDSGRGFSYEQYF
>TRBJ1-2|TRBV28
CASILSIGGYGYTF
>TRBJ1-3|TRBV28
CASSLPGTASSGNTIYF
>TRBJ2-1|TRBV13
CASSDITSGRGNEQFF